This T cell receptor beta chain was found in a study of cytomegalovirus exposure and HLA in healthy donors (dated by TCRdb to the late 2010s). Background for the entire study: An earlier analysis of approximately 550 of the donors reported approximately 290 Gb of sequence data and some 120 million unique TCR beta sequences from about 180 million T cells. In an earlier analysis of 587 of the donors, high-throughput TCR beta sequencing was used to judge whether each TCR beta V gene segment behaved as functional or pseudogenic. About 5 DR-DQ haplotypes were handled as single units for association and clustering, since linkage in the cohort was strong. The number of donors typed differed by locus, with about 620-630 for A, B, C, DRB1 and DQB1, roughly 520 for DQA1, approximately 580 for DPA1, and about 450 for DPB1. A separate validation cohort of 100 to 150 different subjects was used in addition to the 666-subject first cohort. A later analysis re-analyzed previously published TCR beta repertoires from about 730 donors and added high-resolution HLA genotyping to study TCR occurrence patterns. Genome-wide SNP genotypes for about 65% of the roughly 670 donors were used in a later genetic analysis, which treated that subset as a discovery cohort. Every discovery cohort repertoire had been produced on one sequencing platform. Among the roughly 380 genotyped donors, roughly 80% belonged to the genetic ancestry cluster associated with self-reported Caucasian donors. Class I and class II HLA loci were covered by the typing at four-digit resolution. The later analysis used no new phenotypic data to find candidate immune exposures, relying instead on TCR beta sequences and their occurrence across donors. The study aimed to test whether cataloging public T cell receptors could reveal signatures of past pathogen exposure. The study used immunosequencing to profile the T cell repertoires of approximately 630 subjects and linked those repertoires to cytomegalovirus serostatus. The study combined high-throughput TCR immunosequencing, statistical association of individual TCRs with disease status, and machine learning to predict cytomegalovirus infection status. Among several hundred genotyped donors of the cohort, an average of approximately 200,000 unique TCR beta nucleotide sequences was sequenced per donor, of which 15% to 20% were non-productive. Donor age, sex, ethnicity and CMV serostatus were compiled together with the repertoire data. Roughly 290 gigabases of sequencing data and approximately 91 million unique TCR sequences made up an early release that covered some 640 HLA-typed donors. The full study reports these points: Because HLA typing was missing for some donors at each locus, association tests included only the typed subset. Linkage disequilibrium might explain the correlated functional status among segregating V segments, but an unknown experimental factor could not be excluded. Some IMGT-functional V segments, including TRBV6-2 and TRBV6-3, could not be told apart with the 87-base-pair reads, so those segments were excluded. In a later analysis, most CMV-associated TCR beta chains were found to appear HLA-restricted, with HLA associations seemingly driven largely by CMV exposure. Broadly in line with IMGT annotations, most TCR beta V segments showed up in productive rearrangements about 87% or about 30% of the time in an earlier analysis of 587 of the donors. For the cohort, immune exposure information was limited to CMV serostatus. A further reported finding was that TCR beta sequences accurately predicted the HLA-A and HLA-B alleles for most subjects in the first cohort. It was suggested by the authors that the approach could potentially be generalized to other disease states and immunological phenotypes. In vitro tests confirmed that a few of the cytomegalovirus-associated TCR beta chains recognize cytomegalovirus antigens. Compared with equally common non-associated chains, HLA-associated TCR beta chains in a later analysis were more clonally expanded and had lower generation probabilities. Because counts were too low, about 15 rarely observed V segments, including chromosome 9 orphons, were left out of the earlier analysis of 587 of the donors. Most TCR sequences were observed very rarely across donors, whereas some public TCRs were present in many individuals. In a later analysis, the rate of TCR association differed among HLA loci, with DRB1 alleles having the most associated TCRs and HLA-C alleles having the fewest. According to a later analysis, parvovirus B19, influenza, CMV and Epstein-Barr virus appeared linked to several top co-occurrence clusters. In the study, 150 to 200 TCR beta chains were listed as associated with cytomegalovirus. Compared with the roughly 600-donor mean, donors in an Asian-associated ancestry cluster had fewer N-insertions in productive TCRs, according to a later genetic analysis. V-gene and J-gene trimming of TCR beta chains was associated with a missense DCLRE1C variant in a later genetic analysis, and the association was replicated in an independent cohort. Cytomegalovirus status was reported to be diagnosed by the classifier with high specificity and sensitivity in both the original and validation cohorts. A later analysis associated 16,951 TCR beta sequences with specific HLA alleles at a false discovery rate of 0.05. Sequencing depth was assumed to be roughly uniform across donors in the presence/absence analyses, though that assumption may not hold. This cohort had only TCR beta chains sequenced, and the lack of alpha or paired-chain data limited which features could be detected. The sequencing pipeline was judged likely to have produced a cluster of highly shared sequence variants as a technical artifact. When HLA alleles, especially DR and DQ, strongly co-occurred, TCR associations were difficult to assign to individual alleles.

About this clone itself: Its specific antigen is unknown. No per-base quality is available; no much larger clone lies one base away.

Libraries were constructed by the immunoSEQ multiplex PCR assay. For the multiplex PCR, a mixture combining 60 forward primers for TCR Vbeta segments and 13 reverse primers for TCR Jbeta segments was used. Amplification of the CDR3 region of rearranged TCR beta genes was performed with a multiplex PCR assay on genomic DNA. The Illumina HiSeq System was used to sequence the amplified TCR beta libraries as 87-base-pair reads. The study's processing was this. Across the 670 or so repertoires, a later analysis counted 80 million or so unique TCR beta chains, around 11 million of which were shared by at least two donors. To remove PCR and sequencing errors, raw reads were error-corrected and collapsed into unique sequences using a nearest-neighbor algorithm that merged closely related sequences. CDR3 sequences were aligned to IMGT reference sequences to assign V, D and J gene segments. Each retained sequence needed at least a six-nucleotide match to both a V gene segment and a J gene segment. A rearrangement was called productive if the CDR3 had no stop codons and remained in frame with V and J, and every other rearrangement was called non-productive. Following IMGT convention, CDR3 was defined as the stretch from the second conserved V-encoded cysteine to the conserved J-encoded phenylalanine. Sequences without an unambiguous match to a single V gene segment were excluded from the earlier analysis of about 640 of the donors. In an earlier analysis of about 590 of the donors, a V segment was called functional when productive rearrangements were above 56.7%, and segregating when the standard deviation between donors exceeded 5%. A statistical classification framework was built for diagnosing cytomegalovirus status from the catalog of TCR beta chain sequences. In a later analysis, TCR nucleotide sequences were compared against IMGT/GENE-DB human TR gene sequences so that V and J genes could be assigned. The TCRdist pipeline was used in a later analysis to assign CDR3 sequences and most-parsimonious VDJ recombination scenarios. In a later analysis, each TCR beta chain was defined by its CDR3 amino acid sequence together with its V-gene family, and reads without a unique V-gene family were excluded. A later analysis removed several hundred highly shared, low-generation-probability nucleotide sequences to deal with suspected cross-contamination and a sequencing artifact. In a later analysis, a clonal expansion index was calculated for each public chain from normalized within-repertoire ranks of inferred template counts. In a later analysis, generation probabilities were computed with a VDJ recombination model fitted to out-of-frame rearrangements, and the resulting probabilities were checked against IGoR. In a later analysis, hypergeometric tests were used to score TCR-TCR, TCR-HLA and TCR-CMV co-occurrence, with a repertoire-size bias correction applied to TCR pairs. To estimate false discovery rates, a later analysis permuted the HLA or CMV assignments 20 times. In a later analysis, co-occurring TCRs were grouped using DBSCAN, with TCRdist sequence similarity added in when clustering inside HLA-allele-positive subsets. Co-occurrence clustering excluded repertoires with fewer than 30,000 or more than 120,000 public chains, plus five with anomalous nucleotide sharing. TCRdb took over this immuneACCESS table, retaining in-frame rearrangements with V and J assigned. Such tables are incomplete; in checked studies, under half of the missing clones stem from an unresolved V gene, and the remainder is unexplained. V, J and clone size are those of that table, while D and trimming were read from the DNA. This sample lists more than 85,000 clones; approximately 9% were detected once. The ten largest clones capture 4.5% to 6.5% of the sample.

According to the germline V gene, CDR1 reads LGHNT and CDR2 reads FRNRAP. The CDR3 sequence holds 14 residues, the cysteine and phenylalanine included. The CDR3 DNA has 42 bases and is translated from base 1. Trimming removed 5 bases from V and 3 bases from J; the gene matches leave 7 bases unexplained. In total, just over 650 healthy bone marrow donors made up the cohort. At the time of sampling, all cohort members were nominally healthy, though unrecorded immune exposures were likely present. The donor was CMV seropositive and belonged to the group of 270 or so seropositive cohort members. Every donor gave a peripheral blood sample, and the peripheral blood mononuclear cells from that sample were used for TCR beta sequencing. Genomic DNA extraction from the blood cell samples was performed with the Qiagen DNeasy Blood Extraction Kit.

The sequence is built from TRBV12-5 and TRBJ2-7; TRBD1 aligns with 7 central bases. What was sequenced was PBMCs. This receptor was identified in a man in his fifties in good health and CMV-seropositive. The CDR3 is CASGVKDRYYEQYF. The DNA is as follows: TGTGCTAGTGGTGTTAAGGACAGGTACTACGAGCAGTACTTC.